Listed below are T cell receptor beta chains from one sample, sequenced in a study of T cell responses to AZD1222 COVID-19 vaccine. Some clones are missing from TCRdb's copy, which holds only in-frame ones; the method was immunoSEQ multiplex PCR. The sample holds roughly 150,000 clones, approximately 92% seen once. This material consisted of peripheral blood, taken 28 days after the second AZD1222 dose. The receptors come from an adult who received the AZD1222 COVID-19 vaccine. Each CDR3 is given with its conserved first and last residue. The order of the fields is D gene, V gene, clone size, J gene, CDR3 protein, CDR3 DNA. D genes are given only for firm matches. Clone size is stated in some rows and not others, as once, few, many or a class when expanded.

>-|TRBV6-1|-|TRBJ1-2
CASSFGRQGGYGYTF
TGTGCCAGCAGTTTTGGTAGGCAGGGAGGCTATGGCTACACCTTC
>TRBD1|TRBV4-1|-|TRBJ1-2
CASSQEWGQRIYGYTF
TGCGCCAGCAGCCAAGAGTGGGGACAGAGAATCTATGGCTACACCTTC
>-|TRBV5-4|-|TRBJ2-5
CASSPRTSGETQYF
TGTGCCAGCAGCCCGAGAACTAGTGGAGAGACCCAGTACTTC
>-|TRBV4-3|-|TRBJ1-2
CASSQGTAALYGYTF
TGCGCCAGCAGCCAAGGGACCGCAGCTCTCTATGGCTACACCTTC
>TRBD1|TRBV5-8|-|TRBJ1-2
CASNLGGGYGYTF
TGTGCCAGCAACTTAGGGGGCGGCTATGGCTACACCTTC
>-|TRBV6-2/TRBV6-3|-|TRBJ2-3
CASSYQGFPTDTQYF
TGTGCCAGCAGTTATCAGGGCTTTCCCACAGATACGCAGTATTTT
>TRBD1|TRBV9|few|TRBJ2-7
CASSADRPAEQYF
TGTGCCAGCAGCGCGGACAGGCCGGCCGAGCAGTACTTC
>-|TRBV5-1|-|TRBJ2-2
CASSPGSLNTGELFF
TGCGCCAGCAGCCCAGGGAGCCTTAACACCGGGGAGCTGTTTTTT
>-|TRBV4-1|once|TRBJ1-2
CASSQEEGNYGYTF
TGCGCCAGCAGCCAAGAAGAGGGGAACTATGGCTACACCTTC
>-|TRBV28|-|TRBJ1-1
CASSRGRIDEAFF
TGTGCCAGCAGTAGGGGCAGAATCGATGAAGCTTTCTTT
>-|TRBV10-2|-|TRBJ1-6
CASSEGTRKYSPLHF
TGCGCCAGCAGTGAGGGGACCCGGAAGTACTCACCCCTCCACTTT
>-|TRBV5-1|-|TRBJ2-7
CASSFTGHPYEQYF
TGCGCCAGCAGCTTTACGGGACACCCTTACGAGCAGTACTTC
>-|TRBV20-1|-|TRBJ2-7
CSATQGGEQYF
TGCAGTGCTACCCAGGGTGGCGAGCAGTACTTC
>-|TRBV28|-|TRBJ1-4
CASSSPSGGGNEKLFF
TGTGCCAGCAGTTCCCCCTCGGGAGGGGGTAATGAAAAACTGTTTTTT
>-|TRBV21-1|-|TRBJ1-3
CASSPVYSGNTIYF
TGTGCCAGCAGCCCGGTATACTCTGGAAACACCATATATTTT
>-|TRBV2|-|TRBJ1-5
CASTEEDGQPQHF
TGTGCCAGCACGGAGGAGGATGGTCAGCCCCAGCATTTT
>-|TRBV5-1|-|TRBJ1-3
CASSLVGIGNTIYF
TGCGCCAGCAGCCTCGTGGGGATCGGAAACACCATATATTTT
>TRBD1|TRBV6-2/TRBV6-3|-|TRBJ2-7
CASSTGQVGSYEQYF
TGTGCCAGCAGTACCGGACAGGTGGGCTCCTACGAGCAGTACTTC
>-|TRBV7-8|-|TRBJ2-5
CASRGWSPEETQYF
TGTGCCAGCAGGGGTTGGAGCCCTGAAGAGACCCAGTACTTC
>-|TRBV30|-|TRBJ1-3
CAWSLGSGNTIYF
TGTGCCTGGAGCTTGGGCTCTGGAAACACCATATATTTT
>TRBD2|TRBV5-1|-|TRBJ2-5
CASSLGLAGAQETQYF
TGCGCCAGCAGCTTGGGACTAGCGGGGGCACAAGAGACCCAGTACTTC
>-|TRBV19|-|TRBJ1-4
CASSGEKLFF
TGTGCCAGTTCGGGTGAAAAACTGTTTTTT
>-|TRBV25-1|-|TRBJ2-7
CASSQGQNEQYF
TGTGCCAGCAGCCAAGGACAAAACGAGCAGTACTTC
>TRBD2|TRBV4-3|-|TRBJ2-1
CASSQDRAGGLDEQFF
TGCGCCAGCAGCCAAGATAGGGCGGGGGGGTTGGATGAGCAGTTCTTC
>TRBD1|TRBV18|-|TRBJ1-5
CASSPGSGGSQPQHF
TGTGCCAGCTCACCGGGTTCAGGGGGCTCTCAGCCCCAGCATTTT
>TRBD1|TRBV5-1|-|TRBJ1-2
CASSPSWGQDYGYTF
TGCGCCAGCAGCCCCAGCTGGGGACAGGACTATGGCTACACCTTC
>-|TRBV4-1|once|TRBJ1-4
CASSQDPGFDPATNEKLFF
TGCGCCAGCAGCCAAGATCCCGGCTTTGACCCTGCAACTAATGAAAAACTGTTTTTT
>TRBD1|TRBV10-3|-|TRBJ1-2
CASTVDRVNYGYTF
TGTGCCAGCACAGTAGACAGGGTAAACTATGGCTACACCTTC
>-|TRBV29-1|-|TRBJ1-1
CSGRNRDTEAFF
TGCAGCGGTCGAAACAGGGACACTGAAGCTTTCTTT
>-|TRBV29-1|-|TRBJ1-1
CSVRPVLNTEAFF
TGCAGCGTCCGACCGGTATTGAACACTGAAGCTTTCTTT
>-|TRBV7-3|few|TRBJ1-6
CASSLMGRGNNSPLHF
TGTGCCAGCAGCTTAATGGGTCGGGGGAACAATTCACCCCTCCACTTT
>-|TRBV28|-|TRBJ1-1
CASSFWGKGTEAFF
TGTGCCAGCAGTTTCTGGGGGAAAGGGACTGAAGCTTTCTTT
>-|TRBV19|-|TRBJ2-1
CASSITLRLEVWAEQFF
TGTGCCAGTAGTATTACTTTGCGACTAGAGGTCTGGGCTGAGCAGTTCTTC
>-|TRBV5-6|-|TRBJ1-2
CASSGNREANYGYTF
TGTGCCAGCAGCGGGAACAGGGAGGCTAACTATGGCTACACCTTC
>-|TRBV6-5|-|TRBJ1-1
CASTGQGYTEAFF
TGTGCCAGCACCGGGCAGGGGTACACTGAAGCTTTCTTT
>TRBD1|TRBV6-6|-|TRBJ1-5
CASSPGDRVHQPQHF
TGTGCCAGCAGCCCCGGAGACAGGGTTCATCAGCCCCAGCATTTT
>-|TRBV6-6|-|TRBJ1-2
CASNSGELGRYGYTF
TGTGCCAGCAACTCCGGGGAACTCGGTCGCTATGGCTACACCTTC
>TRBD1|TRBV4-1|once|TRBJ1-6
CASSQVWTGGNSPLHF
TGCGCCAGCAGCCAAGTTTGGACAGGGGGAAATTCACCCCTCCACTTT
>-|TRBV29-1|-|TRBJ1-1
CSVVIIAQFEAFF
TGCAGCGTCGTTATCATTGCCCAATTTGAAGCTTTCTTT
>-|TRBV6-5|-|TRBJ2-3
CASRTIGDTQYF
TGTGCCAGCAGAACTATCGGGGATACGCAGTATTTT
>-|TRBV15|-|TRBJ1-2
CATSRDESNYGYTF
TGTGCCACCAGCAGAGATGAATCCAACTATGGCTACACCTTC
>-|TRBV4-1|-|TRBJ2-2
CASSPGQGTGELFF
TGCGCCAGCAGCCCCGGACAAGGTACCGGGGAGCTGTTTTTT
>-|TRBV6-5|once|TRBJ1-2
CASSRIFDYGYTF
TGTGCCAGCAGTAGGATCTTCGACTATGGCTACACCTTC
>TRBD1|TRBV27|-|TRBJ1-5
CASSRSQTGIMGNQPQHF
TGTGCCAGCAGTCGCTCCCAGACAGGGATCATGGGCAATCAGCCCCAGCATTTT
>-|TRBV5-5|-|TRBJ1-1
CASSLLAGQAFF
TGTGCCAGCAGCTTGTTAGCAGGGCAAGCTTTCTTT
>-|TRBV19|-|TRBJ1-5
CASSISGDGQPQHF
TGTGCCAGTAGTATTTCAGGGGATGGACAGCCCCAGCATTTT
>-|TRBV7-2|-|TRBJ1-1
CASSISSTGNTEAFF
TGTGCCAGCAGCATCTCGTCGACAGGGAACACTGAAGCTTTCTTT
>-|TRBV16|-|TRBJ1-2
CASSQSSNYGYTF
TGTGCCAGCAGCCAATCATCTAACTATGGCTACACCTTC
>TRBD1|TRBV9|-|TRBJ2-6
CASSAGTGYLGANVLTF
TGTGCCAGCAGCGCCGGGACAGGGTATTTGGGGGCCAACGTCCTGACTTTC
>TRBD1|TRBV11-2|-|TRBJ2-3
CASSSRQGAPDTQYF
TGTGCCAGCAGCTCAAGACAGGGCGCCCCAGATACGCAGTATTTT
>TRBD1|TRBV5-6|-|TRBJ1-4
CASSRQGAREKLFF
TGTGCCAGCAGCCGACAGGGGGCACGGGAAAAACTGTTTTTT
>-|TRBV4-1|-|TRBJ1-5
CASSQGTHSNQPQHF
TGCGCCAGCAGCCAAGGGACCCATAGCAATCAGCCCCAGCATTTT
>TRBD1|TRBV11-1|-|TRBJ1-2
CASSSSGGKDGYTF
TGTGCCAGCAGCTCATCAGGGGGCAAAGATGGCTACACCTTC
>-|TRBV11-3|-|TRBJ1-1
CASSLVSRGDEAFF
TGTGCCAGCAGCTTAGTAAGCAGGGGCGACGAAGCTTTCTTT
>-|TRBV28|-|TRBJ2-6
CASTPPSGANVLTF
TGTGCCAGCACCCCCCCCTCTGGGGCCAACGTCCTGACTTTC
>-|TRBV7-9|-|TRBJ1-2
CASSPYGGAVDGYTF
TGTGCCAGCAGCCCCTATGGGGGGGCCGTGGATGGCTACACCTTC
>TRBD2|TRBV11-2|few|TRBJ2-3
CASSLLGPGGPRTDTQYF
TGTGCCAGCAGCTTACTGGGGCCGGGGGGGCCGCGCACAGATACGCAGTATTTT
>TRBD1|TRBV7-9|-|TRBJ1-5
CASSSGQGGNQPQHF
TGTGCCAGCAGCTCGGGACAGGGCGGCAATCAGCCCCAGCATTTT
>-|TRBV5-4|few|TRBJ2-2
CASSSTGDTGELFF
TGTGCCAGCAGCTCCACAGGAGACACCGGGGAGCTGTTTTTT
>-|TRBV5-1|-|TRBJ2-1
CASSATHRSGDEQFF
TGCGCCAGCAGCGCGACGCACCGGTCGGGGGATGAGCAGTTCTTC